This T cell receptor beta chain was captured in a study of cytomegalovirus exposure and HLA in healthy donors (dated by TCRdb to between 2016 and 2019). At the level of the whole study: In an earlier analysis of 450 to 750 of the donors, about 260 Gb of sequence data and 90 million to 130 million unique TCR beta sequences from about 190 million T cells were reported. All discovery cohort repertoires had been generated using a single sequencing platform. The study combined high-throughput TCR immunosequencing, statistical association of individual TCRs with disease status, and machine learning to predict cytomegalovirus infection status. In a later analysis, previously published TCR beta repertoires from fewer than 750 donors were re-analyzed and high-resolution HLA genotyping was added so that TCR occurrence patterns could be studied. Of the 300 to 500 genotyped donors, 75% to 85% were placed in the genetic ancestry cluster associated with self-reported Caucasian donors. In the later analysis, no new phenotypic data were used to find candidate immune exposures; instead, reliance was placed on TCR beta sequences and their occurrence across donors. The study was designed to test whether signatures of past pathogen exposure could be identified by cataloging public T cell receptors. Alongside the repertoire data, information on donor age, sex, ethnicity and CMV serostatus was compiled. In addition to the first cohort of hundreds of subjects, a separate validation cohort of approximately 110 different subjects was used. The number of typed donors differed by locus: about 629-630 for A, B, C, DRB1 and DQB1; 500 to 550 for DQA1; 606 for DPA1; and around 490 for DPB1. Among 398 genotyped donors of the cohort, an average of around 250,000 unique TCR beta nucleotide sequences was sequenced per donor, of which 15% to 20% were non-productive. In a later genetic analysis, genome-wide SNP genotypes for 398 of the 666 donors were used, and that subset was treated as a discovery cohort. An earlier analysis of approximately 580 of the donors used high-throughput TCR beta sequencing to judge whether each TCR beta V gene segment behaved as functional or pseudogenic. The study used immunosequencing to profile the T cell repertoires of 666 subjects and linked those repertoires to cytomegalovirus serostatus. Approximately 300 gigabases of sequencing data and 70 million to 100 million unique TCR sequences were included in an early release covering several hundred HLA-typed donors. Roughly five DR-DQ haplotypes were handled as single units for association and clustering, since linkage in the cohort was strong. HLA typing included class I and class II loci at four-digit resolution.

Receptors were amplified or captured by the immunoSEQ multiplex PCR assay. For the multiplex PCR, a mixture combining 60 forward primers for TCR Vbeta segments and 13 reverse primers for TCR Jbeta segments was used. The CDR3 region of rearranged TCR beta genes was amplified from genomic DNA by a multiplex PCR assay. Amplified TCR beta libraries were sequenced as 87-base-pair reads on the Illumina HiSeq System. Under the source paper's analysis protocol: A later analysis tallied 75 million to 95 million unique TCR beta chains across the approximately 670 repertoires, and some 10 million of those chains were shared by two or more donors. A nearest-neighbor algorithm error-corrected the raw reads and collapsed the reads into unique sequences, merging closely related sequences to remove PCR and sequencing errors. CDR3 sequences were aligned to IMGT reference sequences to assign V, D and J gene segments. For a sequence to be retained, a match of at least six nucleotides to both a V gene segment and a J gene segment was required. A rearrangement was called productive if the CDR3 had no stop codons and remained in frame with V and J, and every other rearrangement was called non-productive. CDR3 was defined according to IMGT convention as the region running from the second conserved V-encoded cysteine to the conserved J-encoded phenylalanine. The earlier analysis of around 640 of the donors excluded sequences that lacked an unambiguous match to a single V gene segment. In an earlier analysis of almost 600 of the donors, a V segment was called functional when productive rearrangements were above 56.7%, and segregating when the standard deviation between donors exceeded 5%. A statistical classification framework was developed to diagnose cytomegalovirus status using the catalog of TCR beta chain sequences. In a later analysis, V and J genes were assigned by comparing TCR nucleotide sequences against IMGT/GENE-DB human TR gene sequences. The TCRdist pipeline was used in a later analysis to assign CDR3 sequences and most-parsimonious VDJ recombination scenarios. In a later analysis, each TCR beta chain was defined by its CDR3 amino acid sequence together with its V-gene family, and reads without a unique V-gene family were excluded. In a later analysis, a few hundred highly shared, low-generation-probability nucleotide sequences were removed to address suspected cross-contamination and a sequencing artifact. In a later analysis, a clonal expansion index was calculated for each public chain from normalized within-repertoire ranks of inferred template counts. A later analysis computed generation probabilities with a VDJ recombination model fitted to out-of-frame rearrangements, and checked the results against IGoR. A later analysis scored TCR-TCR, TCR-HLA and TCR-CMV co-occurrence with hypergeometric tests, applying a repertoire-size bias correction to TCR pairs. In a later analysis, false discovery rates were estimated by permuting HLA or CMV assignments 20 times. A later analysis grouped co-occurring TCRs with DBSCAN, adding TCRdist sequence similarity when clustering within HLA-allele-positive subsets. For co-occurrence clustering, repertoires with fewer than 30,000 or more than 120,000 public chains were excluded, along with about five repertoires with anomalous nucleotide sharing. As stored in TCRdb, this immuneACCESS dataset retains in-frame rearrangements with V and J assigned. A fraction of the clones does not appear; measured against another copy, unresolved V genes explain less than half of the discrepancy, and the remainder lacks a known reason. The V and J calls and clone size come from that table; D and trimming were worked out from the DNA. This sample comprises 150,000 to 200,000 clones, approximately 81% of them detected only once. Approximately 0.25% of the sample comes from the top ten.

The CDR3 runs 15 amino acids, cysteine and phenylalanine included. Only the CDR3 DNA is retained, 45 bases long and in frame from the first base. CDR1 LGHNT and CDR2 FRNRAP were looked up in the germline V gene. At the junction V is shortened by 0 bases and J by 4 bases; bases outside the gene matches: 5. The cohort consisted of 650 to 700 healthy bone marrow donors. Cohort members were all nominally healthy when sampled, although unrecorded immune exposures were likely present. The donor tested CMV seronegative, placing the donor among the 300 to 400 seronegative members of the cohort. Every donor gave a peripheral blood sample, and the peripheral blood mononuclear cells from that sample were used for TCR beta sequencing. Genomic DNA was extracted from the blood cell samples with the Qiagen DNeasy Blood Extraction Kit. About this clone itself: No cognate antigen has been identified for it. No much larger clone is present one base from it, and per-base qualities are unavailable.

Broad study findings and their caveats: Most TCR sequences were seen in very few donors, while some public TCRs were found in many individuals. A few of the identified cytomegalovirus-associated TCR beta chains were confirmed in vitro to be specific for cytomegalovirus antigens. Several of the top co-occurrence clusters appeared to be linked to parvovirus B19, influenza, CMV and Epstein-Barr virus, according to a later analysis. A further reported finding was that TCR beta sequences accurately predicted the HLA-A and HLA-B alleles for most subjects in the first cohort. Assigning TCR associations to individual alleles was difficult when HLA alleles, especially DR and DQ, strongly co-occurred. Approximately 18 rarely observed V segments, including chromosome 9 orphons, were excluded from the earlier analysis of about 600 of the donors because counts were too low. Correlated functional status among segregating V segments might be attributable to linkage disequilibrium, but an unknown experimental factor could not be ruled out. The authors suggested that the approach could potentially be generalized to other disease states and immunological phenotypes. In a later analysis, the rate of TCR association differed among HLA loci, with DRB1 alleles having the most associated TCRs and HLA-C alleles having the fewest. A later analysis associated 17,000 or so TCR beta sequences with specific HLA alleles at a false discovery rate of 0.05. In a later genetic analysis, a missense DCLRE1C variant was associated with V-gene and J-gene trimming of TCR beta chains, and the association was replicated in an independent cohort. Compared with equally common non-associated chains, HLA-associated TCR beta chains in a later analysis were more clonally expanded and had lower generation probabilities. In a later genetic analysis, fewer N-insertions in productive TCRs were reported among donors in an Asian-associated ancestry cluster than the roughly 700-donor mean. Most CMV-associated TCR beta chains appeared to be HLA-restricted in a later analysis, and the HLA associations seemed to be driven largely by CMV exposure. Sequencing depth was assumed to be roughly uniform across donors in the presence/absence analyses, though that assumption may not hold. Some IMGT-functional V segments, including TRBV6-2 and TRBV6-3, could not be told apart with the 87-base-pair reads, so those segments were excluded. Because some donors lacked HLA typing at each locus, the association tests relied only on the typed subset. Immune exposure information for the cohort was limited to CMV serostatus. In both the original and validation cohorts, the classifier was reported to diagnose cytomegalovirus status with high specificity and sensitivity. This cohort had only TCR beta chains sequenced, and the lack of alpha or paired-chain data limited which features could be detected. The study listed approximately 150 TCR beta chains as associated with cytomegalovirus. An earlier analysis of around 500 of the donors showed that most TCR beta V segments appeared in productive rearrangements either about 90% or about 30% of the time, which broadly matched IMGT annotations. A cluster of highly shared sequence variants was judged likely to represent a technical artifact of the sequencing pipeline.

This clonotype was sampled from a boy between 10 and 17 years old in good health and CMV-seronegative. The source material was PBMCs. This chain joins TRBV12-5 to TRBJ2-7, with TRBD2 identical over 8 junction bases. The sequence in DNA is TGTGCTAGTGGTTTGGTACGGGAGGGTAAATACGAGCAGTACTTC. Translated, this gives CASGLVREGKYEQYF.